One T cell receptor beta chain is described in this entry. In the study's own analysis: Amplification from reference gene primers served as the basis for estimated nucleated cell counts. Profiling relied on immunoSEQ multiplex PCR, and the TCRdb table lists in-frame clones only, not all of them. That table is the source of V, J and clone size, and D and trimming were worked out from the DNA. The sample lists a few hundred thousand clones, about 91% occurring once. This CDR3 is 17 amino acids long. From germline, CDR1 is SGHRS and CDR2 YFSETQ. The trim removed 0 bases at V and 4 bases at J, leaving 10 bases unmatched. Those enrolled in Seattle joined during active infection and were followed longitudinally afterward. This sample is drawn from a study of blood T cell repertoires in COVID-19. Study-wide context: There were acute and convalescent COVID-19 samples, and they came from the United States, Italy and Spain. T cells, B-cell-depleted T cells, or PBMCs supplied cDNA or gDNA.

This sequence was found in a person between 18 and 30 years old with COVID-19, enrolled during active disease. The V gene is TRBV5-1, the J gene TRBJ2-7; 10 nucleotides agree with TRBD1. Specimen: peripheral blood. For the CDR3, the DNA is TGCGCCAGCAGCTTGGCGGGGGTGGGACAGGGGACGTACGAGCAGTACTTC. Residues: CASSLAGVGQGTYEQYF.